The 20 T cell receptor beta chains presented below share a single source sample, sequenced in a study of shared clonotypes between healthy human individuals. Clones were sequenced by immunoSEQ multiplex PCR, and TCRdb holds only the in-frame ones, with some missing. The sample has some 500,000 clones; about 96% are singletons. Specimen: naive CD4+ T cells sorted from blood. The subset denotes: CD45RA+ positively selected. These receptors came from a woman in her 30s in good health.

Only one count was recorded for this clone. In DNA form, the CDR3 reads TGTGCCAGCAGTGAAGAGGGTGCGGTCTACGAGCAGTACTTC. Amino acids: CASSEEGAVYEQYF. The rearrangement links TRBV2 to TRBJ2-5; D unclear. The J call may be wrong; the DNA end is better matched by TRBJ2-7. Germline V lookup: CDR1 SNHLY, CDR2 FYNNEI. This CDR3 contains 14 residues.

The chain couples TRBV2 to TRBJ1-2; D is ambiguous. CDR1 SNHLY and CDR2 FYNNEI come from the germline V gene. CDR3 size: 11 residues. The V end lost 7 bases, the J end lost 1 base, and 4 bases lay between the germline ends. The CDR3 DNA reads as TGTGCCAGCACCGATAACTATGGCTACACCTTC. The encoded protein is CASTDNYGYTF.

V and J are TRBV5-6 and TRBJ2-1, with 7 nucleotides matching TRBD1. CDR1 is SGHDT and CDR2 is YYEEEE in the germline V gene. V gave up 0 bases and J gave up 0 bases; unmatched junction bases: 6. The CDR3 runs 17 residues. The CDR3, as DNA: TGTGCCAGCAGCTTGGGTCCTGCAGGGGGCTCCTACAATGAGCAGTTCTTC. This gives the protein CASSLGPAGGSYNEQFF.

This clone was detected once. The chain uses TRBV19 and TRBJ1-2, with unresolved D. The CDR3 sequence is 18 residues long. V was trimmed by 3 bases and J by 0 bases, leaving 20 bases between them. CDR1 is LNHDA and CDR2 is SQIVND in the germline V gene (reference sequence). CDR3 nucleotide sequence: TGTGCCAGTAGTATGAGGCAAGGAAGAGTAGATTCTAACTATGGCTACACCTTC. This codes for CASSMRQGRVDSNYGYTF.

V is TRBV4-1 and J is TRBJ2-5; D unclear. In germline, CDR1 is MGHRA, CDR2 YSYEKL. Trimming removed 4 bases at V and 2 bases at J, with 8 bases between. This CDR3 is 13 amino acids long. DNA for the CDR3: TGCGCCAGCAGCCGGTCCCAACAAGAGACCCAGTACTTC. Translated, it gives CASSRSQQETQYF.

This clone has a handful of counts. The chain joins TRBV19 to TRBJ1-5; D is undetermined. This CDR3 spans 14 amino acids. Germline loops: CDR1 LNHDA, CDR2 SQIVND (reference sequence). Trimming pared 3 bases from V and 3 bases from J, leaving 9 bases between. The CDR3 region has the DNA TGTGCCAGTAGTATCCTACAGCCCAATCAGCCCCAGCATTTT. Amino acids: CASSILQPNQPQHF.

The genes are TRBV6-5 and TRBJ2-7, with 11 bases aligning to TRBD2. CDR1 is MNHEY and CDR2 is SVGAGI in the germline V gene. The CDR3 loop spans 16 amino acids. Germline trimming cut 0 bases from V and 2 bases from J; bases unmatched to any gene: 3. CDR3 in amino acids: CASSYSLAGGPYEQYF. The CDR3 coding sequence is TGTGCCAGCAGTTACTCCCTAGCGGGAGGCCCCTACGAGCAGTACTTC.

This chain links TRBV29-1 with TRBJ2-1; D tentatively reads TRBD1 or TRBD2 (5 bases each). From germline, CDR1 is SQVTM and CDR2 ANQGSEA. This CDR3 region has 14 residues. V lost 7 bases and J lost 6, with 19 bases in between. Here the CDR3 DNA reads TGCAGCGCTCGTGGGGACGATATAGTCAATGAGCAGTTCTTC. It yields the protein CSARGDDIVNEQFF.

This clone has a handful of counts. This chain links TRBV15 with TRBJ2-5, with 8 bases matching TRBD2. The V and J ends lost 1 base and 14 bases, in that order; junction bases with no gene match: 9. Germline V CDR1 and CDR2: LNHNV, YYDKDF (reference sequence). The CDR3 loop spans 13 amino acids. The CDR3 nucleotides read TGTGCCACCAGCAGAGTTCCTAGCGGGTCTCAATACTTC. Translation: CATSRVPSGSQYF.

The chain links TRBV5-1 to TRBJ2-4; 8 bases align to TRBD1. Germline values: CDR1 SGHRS, CDR2 YFSETQ. The CDR3 has 14 amino acids. J gave up 8 bases and V 0 bases, and 4 bases lay outside the gene matches. The CDR3 spells CASSLADRGDIQYF. The CDR3 nucleotides read TGCGCCAGCAGCTTGGCCGACAGGGGAGACATTCAGTACTTC.

The chain recombines TRBV7-3 with TRBJ2-1, with 10 bases fitting TRBD2. J lost 8 bases, V lost 1 base, and 5 bases had no gene match. The CDR3 has 15 residues. Germline CDR1 SGHTA, CDR2 FQGTGA. As DNA, the CDR3 is TGTGCCAGCAGCTTAAGGGCTAGCGGGAGCCATGAGCAGTTCTTC. As protein: CASSLRASGSHEQFF.

As DNA, the CDR3 is TGTGCCAGCAGCTTGGGACTAGCGGGCTTCTACGAGCAGTACTTC. Its translation is CASSLGLAGFYEQYF. The V gene is TRBV11-2, the J gene TRBJ2-7; 12 bases match TRBD2. With 3 bases clipped from V and 3 bases from J, the junction kept 3 bases outside the gene matches. The CDR3 has 15 residues. Germline CDR1 reads SGHAT; CDR2 reads FQNNGV.

DNA for the CDR3: TGCGCCAGCAGCTCACCGGACACTCGAGCTTTCTTT. Protein: CASSSPDTRAFF. V gene TRBV5-1 combines with J gene TRBJ1-1, with D possibly being TRBD1 (5 bases). CDR1 is SGHRS, CDR2 YFSETQ, per germline. The length of the CDR3 is 12 residues. The germline V and J ends were trimmed by 3 bases and 10 bases, with 13 bases remaining between them.

This chain joins TRBV5-1 and TRBJ1-1; unclear D gene. Germline-derived CDR1 and CDR2 are SGHRS and YFSETQ. The V gene lost 5 bases and the J gene lost 0 bases, with 11 bases spanning the gap. The CDR3 runs to 14 residues. CDR3 in amino acids: CASSAGFMNTEAFF. CDR3 DNA sequence: TGCGCCAGCAGTGCGGGTTTCATGAACACTGAAGCTTTCTTT.

The chain couples TRBV2 to TRBJ1-5, with a tentative D call TRBD1 (5 bases). This CDR3 is 12 amino acids long. Trimming removed 6 bases at V and 9 bases at J, with 12 bases between. Looked up from germline, CDR1 is SNHLY and CDR2 is FYNNEI. The CDR3 DNA sequence: TGTGCCAGCAGGCCCATGGGACCGCCCCAGCATTTT. This codes for CASRPMGPPQHF.

V and J are TRBV2 and TRBJ1-2; 8 bases agree with TRBD1. CDR1 SNHLY and CDR2 FYNNEI come from the germline V gene. The CDR3 length is 13 residues. V was clipped by 8 bases and J by 6 bases; unmatched bases: 8. The CDR3, as DNA: TGTGCCAGCCAGGGGGCGTTTTTAGATGGCTACACCTTC. This translates into CASQGAFLDGYTF.

The rearrangement links TRBV19 to TRBJ1-5; 8 nucleotides align to TRBD1. J gave up 1 base and V 4 bases, and 6 bases lay outside the gene matches. Per the germline V gene, CDR1 is LNHDA and CDR2 is SQIVND (reference sequence). The CDR3 has 16 amino acids. CDR3 sequence: CASSTQTGASNQPQHF. The CDR3 nucleotides are TGTGCCAGTAGTACTCAGACAGGGGCCAGCAATCAGCCCCAGCATTTT.

V and J are TRBV2 and TRBJ2-7, with TRBD1 matching over 12 bases. Germline loops: CDR1 SNHLY, CDR2 FYNNEI. Trimming removed 5 bases from V and 6 bases from J; junction bases left unmatched: 8. CDR3 length: 15 amino acids. The CDR3 nucleotides read TGTGCCAGCAGTTCTGGGGGGACAGGGGGCTCCGAGCAGTACTTC. This gives the protein CASSSGGTGGSEQYF.

The chain uses TRBV18 and TRBJ2-7; 11 nucleotides align to TRBD1. Germline values: CDR1 KGHSH, CDR2 LQKENI. V lost 8 bases, J lost 9 bases, and 15 bases stayed unmatched. The CDR3 spans 15 residues. The CDR3 is CASQRTGGAGVGQYF. CDR3 coding DNA: TGTGCCAGCCAGAGGACAGGGGGCGCAGGTGTCGGGCAGTACTTC. The variable domain in full, with the rest retrieved from reference TRBV18 and TRBJ2-7, is NAGVMQNPRHLVRRRGQEARLRCSPMKGHSHVYWYRQLPEEGLKFMVYLQKENIIDESGMPKERFSAEFPKEGPSILRIQQVVRGDSAAYFCASQRTGGAGVGQYFGPGTRLTVT.

CDR3 sequence: CASSEGLAGVPYF. CDR3 coding DNA: TGTGCCAGCAGCGAGGGACTAGCGGGAGTCCCGTACTTC. This chain links TRBV9 with TRBJ2-7, with 14 nucleotides matching TRBD2. The length of the CDR3 is 13 residues. Per germline, CDR1 SGDLS and CDR2 YYNGEE. V dropped 3 bases and J dropped 12; count of bases not matched to a gene: 5.